The T cell receptor beta chain described here comes from a study of cytomegalovirus exposure and HLA in healthy donors. Primers: 60 Vbeta forward and 13 Jbeta reverse. The method was immunoSEQ multiplex PCR; TCRdb's version includes in-frame clones alone and lacks a portion of them. The sample includes around 130,000 clones, roughly four fifths seen only once; the top ten take approximately 1.2%. The TCR was taken from a boy aged 10-17 years in good health and CMV-seronegative. The sequenced material came from PBMCs.

The CDR3 DNA reads as TGTGCCAGCAGCGGGGCCGGGACATCCTCTGGAAACACCATATATTTT. Amino acids: CASSGAGTSSGNTIYF. The rearrangement links TRBV5-5 to TRBJ1-3, with a tentative D call TRBD1 (6 bases). The V end was cut by 4 bases, the J end by 0 bases, with 14 bases between. Germline V CDR1 and CDR2: SGHKS, YYEKEE (reference sequence). This CDR3 spans 16 amino acids.